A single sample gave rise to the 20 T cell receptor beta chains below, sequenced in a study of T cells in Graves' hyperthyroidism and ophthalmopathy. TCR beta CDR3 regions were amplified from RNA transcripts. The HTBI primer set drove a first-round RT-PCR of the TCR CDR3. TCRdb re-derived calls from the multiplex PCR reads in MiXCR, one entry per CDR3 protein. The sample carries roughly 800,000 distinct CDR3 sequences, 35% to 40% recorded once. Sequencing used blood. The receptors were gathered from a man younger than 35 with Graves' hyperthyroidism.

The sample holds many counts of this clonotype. Here the CDR3 reads CATSRDPDRQETQYF. The CDR3 DNA is TGTGCCACCAGCAGAGATCCAGACAGACAAGAGACCCAGTACTTC. The genes are TRBV15 and TRBJ2-5, with a weak D call TRBD1 (5 bases). V lost 0 bases, J lost 2 bases, and 10 bases lay in between. Germline V gene lookup returns CDR1 LNHNV and CDR2 YYDKDF (reference sequence). The CDR3 extends over 15 amino acids.

The CDR3 reads CASSLRDRGDEQYF. For the CDR3, the DNA is TGTGCCAGCAGCTTACGGGACAGGGGCGACGAGCAGTACTTC. J is TRBJ2-7 and V is TRBV7-2; TRBD1 aligns across 10 bases. The germline V gene encodes CDR1 SGHTA and CDR2 FQGNSA. The length of the CDR3 is 14 residues. V gave up 2 bases and J gave up 5 bases; unmatched junction bases: 3.

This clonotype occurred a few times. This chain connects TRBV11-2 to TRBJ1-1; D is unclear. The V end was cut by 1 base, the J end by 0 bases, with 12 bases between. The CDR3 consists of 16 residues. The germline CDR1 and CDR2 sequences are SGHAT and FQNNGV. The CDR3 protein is CASSLAFGIMNTEAFF. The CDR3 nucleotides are TGTGCCAGCAGCTTAGCTTTCGGTATAATGAACACTGAAGCTTTCTTT. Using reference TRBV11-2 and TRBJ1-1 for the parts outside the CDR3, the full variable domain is EAGVAQSPRYKIIEKRQSVAFWCNPISGHATLYWYQQILGQGPKLLIQFQNNGVVDDSQLPKDRFSAERLKGVDSTLKIQPAKLEDSAVYLCASSLAFGIMNTEAFFGQGTRLTVV.

CDR3 sequence reads: CASGATGTAGNTIYF. In DNA form, the CDR3 reads TGCGCCAGCGGCGCCACCGGGACTGCCGGAAACACCATATATTTT. This rearrangement joins TRBV5-1 to TRBJ1-3; TRBD1 might be the D (5 bases). Germline CDR1 is SGHRS and CDR2 is YFSETQ. The CDR3 is 15 residues long. The ends were cut back, 7 bases at V and 4 bases at J, with 18 bases in the middle.

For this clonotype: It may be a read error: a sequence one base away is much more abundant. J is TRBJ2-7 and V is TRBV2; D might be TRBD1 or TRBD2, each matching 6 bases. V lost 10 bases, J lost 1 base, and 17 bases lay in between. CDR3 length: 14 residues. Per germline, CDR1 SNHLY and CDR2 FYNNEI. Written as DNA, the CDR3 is TGTGCCAACAAGGAGGGGGACGTATCCTACGAGCAGTACTTC. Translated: CANKEGDVSYEQYF.

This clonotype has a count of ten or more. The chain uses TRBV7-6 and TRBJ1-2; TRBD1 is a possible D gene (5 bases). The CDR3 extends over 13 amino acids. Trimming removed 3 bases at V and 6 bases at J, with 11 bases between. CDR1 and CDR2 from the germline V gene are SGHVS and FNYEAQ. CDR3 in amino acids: CASSFRVGDGYTF. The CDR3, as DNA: TGTGCCAGCAGCTTCAGGGTCGGGGATGGCTACACCTTC.

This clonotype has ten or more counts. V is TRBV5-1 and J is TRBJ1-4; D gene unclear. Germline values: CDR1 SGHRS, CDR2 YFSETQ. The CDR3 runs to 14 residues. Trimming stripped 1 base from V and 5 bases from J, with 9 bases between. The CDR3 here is CASSLQQRNEKLFF. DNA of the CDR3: TGCGCCAGCAGCTTGCAACAGCGGAATGAAAAACTGTTTTTT.

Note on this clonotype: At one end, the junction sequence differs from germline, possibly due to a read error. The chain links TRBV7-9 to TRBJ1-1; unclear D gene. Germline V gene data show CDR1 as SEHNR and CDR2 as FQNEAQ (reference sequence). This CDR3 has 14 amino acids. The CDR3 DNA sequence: TGTGCCAGCAGCTTAGACAGAGGGAACACTGGAGCTTTCTTT. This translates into CASSLDRGNTGAFF. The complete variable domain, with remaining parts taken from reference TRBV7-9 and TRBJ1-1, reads DTGVSQNPRHKITKRGQNVTFRCDPISEHNRLYWYRQTLGQGPEFLTYFQNEAQLEKSRLLSDRFSAERPKGSFSTLEIQRTEQGDSAMYLCASSLDRGNTGAFFGQGTRLTVV.

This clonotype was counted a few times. CDR3 in amino acids: CSARDLQLTYEQYF. DNA for the CDR3: TGCAGTGCTAGAGATCTCCAGTTAACCTACGAGCAGTACTTC. The chain recombines TRBV20-1 with TRBJ2-7; D uncertain. V lost 0 bases and J 2 bases, leaving 11 bases between the germline ends. Per germline, CDR1 DFQATT and CDR2 SNEGSKA (reference sequence). The length of the CDR3 is 14 residues.

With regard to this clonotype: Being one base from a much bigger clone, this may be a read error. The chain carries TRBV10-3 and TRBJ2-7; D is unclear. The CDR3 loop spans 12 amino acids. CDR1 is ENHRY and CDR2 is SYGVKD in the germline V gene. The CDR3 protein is CAVSPGAYEQYF. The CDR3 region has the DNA TGTGCCGTCAGTCCCGGAGCCTACGAGCAGTACTTC.

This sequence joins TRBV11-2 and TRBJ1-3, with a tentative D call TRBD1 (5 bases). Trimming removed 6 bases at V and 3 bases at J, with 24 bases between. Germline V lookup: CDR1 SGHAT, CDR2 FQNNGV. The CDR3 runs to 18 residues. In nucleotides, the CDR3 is TGTGCCAGCAGTTACTCGAAGCGGGGCCGGGACTTTGGAAACACCATATATTTT. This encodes CASSYSKRGRDFGNTIYF.

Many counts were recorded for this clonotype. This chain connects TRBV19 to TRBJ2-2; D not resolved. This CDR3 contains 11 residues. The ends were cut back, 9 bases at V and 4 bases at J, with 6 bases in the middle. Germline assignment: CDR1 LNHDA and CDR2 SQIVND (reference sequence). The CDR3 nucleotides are TGTGCCAGCAGCCCCACCGGGGAGCTGTTTTTT. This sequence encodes CASSPTGELFF.

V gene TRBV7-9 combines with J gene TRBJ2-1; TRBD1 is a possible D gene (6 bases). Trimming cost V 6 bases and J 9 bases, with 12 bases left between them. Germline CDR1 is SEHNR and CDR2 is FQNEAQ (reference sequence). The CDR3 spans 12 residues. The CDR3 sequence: CASSSSRGEQFF. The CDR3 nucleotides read TGTGCCAGCAGTTCGAGCAGGGGTGAGCAGTTCTTC.

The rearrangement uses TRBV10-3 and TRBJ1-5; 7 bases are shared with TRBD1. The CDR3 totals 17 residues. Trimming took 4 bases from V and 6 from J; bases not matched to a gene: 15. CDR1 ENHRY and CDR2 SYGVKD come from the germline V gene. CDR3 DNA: TGTGCCATCAGTGCTAGAGATGGTCAGGGGGAGTCTCAGCCCCAGCATTTT. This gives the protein CAISARDGQGESQPQHF.

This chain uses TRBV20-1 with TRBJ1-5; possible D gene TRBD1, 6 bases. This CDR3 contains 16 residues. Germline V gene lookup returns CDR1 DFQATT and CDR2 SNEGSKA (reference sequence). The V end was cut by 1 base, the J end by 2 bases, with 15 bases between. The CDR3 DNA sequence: TGCAGTGCTAGAGGTATCGCACAGGGCGGCAATCAGCCCCAGCATTTT. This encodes CSARGIAQGGNQPQHF.

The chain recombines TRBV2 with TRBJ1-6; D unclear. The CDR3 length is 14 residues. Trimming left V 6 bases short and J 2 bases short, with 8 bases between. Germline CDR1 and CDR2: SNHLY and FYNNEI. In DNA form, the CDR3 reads TGTGCCAGCAGGCGATGGGCCTATAATTCACCCCTCCACTTT. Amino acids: CASRRWAYNSPLHF.

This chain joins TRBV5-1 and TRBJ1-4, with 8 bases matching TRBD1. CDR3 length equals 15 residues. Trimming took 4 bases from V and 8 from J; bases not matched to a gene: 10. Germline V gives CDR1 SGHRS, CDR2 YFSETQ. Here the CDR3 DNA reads TGCGCCAGCAGCGGTACAGGGGGGAGTTGGGAAAAACTGTTTTTT. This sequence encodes CASSGTGGSWEKLFF.

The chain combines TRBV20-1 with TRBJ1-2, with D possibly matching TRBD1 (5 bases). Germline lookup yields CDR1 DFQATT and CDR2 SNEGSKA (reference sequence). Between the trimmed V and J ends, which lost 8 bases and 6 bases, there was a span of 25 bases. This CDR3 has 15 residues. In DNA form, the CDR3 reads TGCAGTACACGCTCGGGGGGTGAAGGTTTTGATGGCTACACCTTC. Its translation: CSTRSGGEGFDGYTF.

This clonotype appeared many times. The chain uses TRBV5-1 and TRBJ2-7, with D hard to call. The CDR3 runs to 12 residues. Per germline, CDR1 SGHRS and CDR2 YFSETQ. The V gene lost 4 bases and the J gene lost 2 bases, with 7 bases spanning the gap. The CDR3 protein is CASSGMTYEQYF. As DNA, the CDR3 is TGCGCCAGCAGCGGCATGACCTACGAGCAGTACTTC.

This CDR3 reads CSVSGDRADQPQHF. The DNA for the CDR3 is TGCAGCGTGAGCGGGGACAGGGCGGATCAGCCCCAGCATTTT. The chain employs TRBV29-1 and TRBJ1-5; 9 positions match TRBD1. The CDR3 is 14 residues long. CDR1 and CDR2 (germline): SQVTM, ANQGSEA. Losses at the gene ends were 6 bases for V and 5 bases for J; bases not matched to a gene: 8.